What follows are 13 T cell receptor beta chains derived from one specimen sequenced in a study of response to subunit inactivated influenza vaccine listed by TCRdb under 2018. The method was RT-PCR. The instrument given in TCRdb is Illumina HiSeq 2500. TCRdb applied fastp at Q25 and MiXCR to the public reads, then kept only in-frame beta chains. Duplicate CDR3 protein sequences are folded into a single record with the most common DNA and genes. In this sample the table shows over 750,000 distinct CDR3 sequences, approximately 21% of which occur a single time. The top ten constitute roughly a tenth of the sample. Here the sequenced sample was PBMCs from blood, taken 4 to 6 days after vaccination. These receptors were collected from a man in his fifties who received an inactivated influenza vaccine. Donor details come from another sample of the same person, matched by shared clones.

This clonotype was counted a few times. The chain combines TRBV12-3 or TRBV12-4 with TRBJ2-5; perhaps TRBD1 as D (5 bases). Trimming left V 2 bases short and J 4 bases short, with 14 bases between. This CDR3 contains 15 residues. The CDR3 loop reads CASSLRQGRSETQYF. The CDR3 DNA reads TGTGCCAGCAGTTTACGGCAGGGAAGATCAGAGACCCAGTACTTC.

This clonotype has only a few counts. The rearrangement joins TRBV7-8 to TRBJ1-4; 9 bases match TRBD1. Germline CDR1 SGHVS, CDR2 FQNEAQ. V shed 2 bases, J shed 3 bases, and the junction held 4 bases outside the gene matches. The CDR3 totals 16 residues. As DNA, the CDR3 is TGTGCCAGCAGCTTATGGAGGGACAGGGCTAATGAAAAACTGTTTTTT. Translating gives CASSLWRDRANEKLFF.

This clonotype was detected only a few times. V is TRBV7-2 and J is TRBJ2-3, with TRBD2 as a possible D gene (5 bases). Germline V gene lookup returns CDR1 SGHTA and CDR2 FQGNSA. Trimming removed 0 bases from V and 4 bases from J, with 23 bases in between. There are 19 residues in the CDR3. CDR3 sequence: CASSLASFLPRARADTQYF. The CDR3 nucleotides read TGTGCCAGCAGCTTAGCGAGCTTCCTTCCGAGGGCGAGGGCAGATACGCAGTATTTT.

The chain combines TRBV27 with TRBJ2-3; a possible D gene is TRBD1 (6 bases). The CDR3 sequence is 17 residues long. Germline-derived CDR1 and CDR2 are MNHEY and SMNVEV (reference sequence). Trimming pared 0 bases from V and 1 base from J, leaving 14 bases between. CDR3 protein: CASSLSGVQGGTDTQYF. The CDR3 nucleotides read TGTGCCAGCAGTTTATCTGGGGTACAGGGTGGCACAGATACGCAGTATTTT.

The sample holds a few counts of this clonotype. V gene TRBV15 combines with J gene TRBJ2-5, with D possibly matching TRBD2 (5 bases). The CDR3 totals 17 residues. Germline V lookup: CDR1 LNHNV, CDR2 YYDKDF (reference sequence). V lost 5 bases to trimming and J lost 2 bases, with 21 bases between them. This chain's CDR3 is CATSSLWGAPGQETQYF. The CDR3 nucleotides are TGTGCCACCAGCTCCCTCTGGGGAGCCCCCGGGCAAGAGACCCAGTACTTC.

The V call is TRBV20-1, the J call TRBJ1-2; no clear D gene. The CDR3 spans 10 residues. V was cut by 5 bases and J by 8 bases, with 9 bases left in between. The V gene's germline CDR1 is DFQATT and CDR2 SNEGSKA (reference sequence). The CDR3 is CSAVMGGYTF. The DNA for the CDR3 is TGCAGTGCTGTCATGGGGGGCTACACCTTC.

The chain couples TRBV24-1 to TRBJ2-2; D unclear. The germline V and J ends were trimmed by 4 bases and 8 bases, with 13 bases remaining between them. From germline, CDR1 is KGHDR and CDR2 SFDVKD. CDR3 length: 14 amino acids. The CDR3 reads CATSDSDGEGELFF. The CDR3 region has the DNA TGTGCCACCAGTGACTCCGACGGTGAGGGGGAGCTGTTTTTT.

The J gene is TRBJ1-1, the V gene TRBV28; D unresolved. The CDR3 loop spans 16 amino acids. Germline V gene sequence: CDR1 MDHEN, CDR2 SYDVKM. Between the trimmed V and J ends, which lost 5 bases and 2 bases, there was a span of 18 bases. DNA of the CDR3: TGTGCCAGCAGTCCCCAGAGTGGCAGAATTAACACTGAAGCTTTCTTT. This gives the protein CASSPQSGRINTEAFF.

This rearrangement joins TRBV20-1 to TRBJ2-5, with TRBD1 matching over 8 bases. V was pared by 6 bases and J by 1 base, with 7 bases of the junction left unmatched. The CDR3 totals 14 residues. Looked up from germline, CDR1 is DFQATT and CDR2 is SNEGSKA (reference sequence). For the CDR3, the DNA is TGCAGTGCGGGCCGGACAGGGCTCCAAGAGACCCAGTACTTC. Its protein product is CSAGRTGLQETQYF.

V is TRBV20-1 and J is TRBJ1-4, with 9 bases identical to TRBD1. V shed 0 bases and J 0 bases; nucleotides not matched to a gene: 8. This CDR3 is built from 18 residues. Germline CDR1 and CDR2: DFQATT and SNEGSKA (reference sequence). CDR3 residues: CSARDLGTGSATNEKLFF. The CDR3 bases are TGCAGTGCTAGAGATTTGGGGACAGGGAGTGCAACTAATGAAAAACTGTTTTTT.

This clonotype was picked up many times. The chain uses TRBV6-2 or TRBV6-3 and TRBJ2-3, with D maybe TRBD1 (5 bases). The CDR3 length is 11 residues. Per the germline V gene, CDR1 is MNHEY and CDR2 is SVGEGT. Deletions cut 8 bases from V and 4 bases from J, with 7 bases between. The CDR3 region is CASGASDTQYF. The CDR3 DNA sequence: TGTGCCAGCGGGGCTTCAGATACGCAGTATTTT.

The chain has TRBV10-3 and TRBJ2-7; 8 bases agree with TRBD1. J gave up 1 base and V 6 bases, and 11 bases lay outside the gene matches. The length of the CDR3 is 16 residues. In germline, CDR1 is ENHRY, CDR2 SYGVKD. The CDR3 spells CAISDQTGGPSYEQYF. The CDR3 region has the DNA TGTGCCATCAGCGATCAAACAGGGGGACCGTCCTACGAGCAGTACTTC.

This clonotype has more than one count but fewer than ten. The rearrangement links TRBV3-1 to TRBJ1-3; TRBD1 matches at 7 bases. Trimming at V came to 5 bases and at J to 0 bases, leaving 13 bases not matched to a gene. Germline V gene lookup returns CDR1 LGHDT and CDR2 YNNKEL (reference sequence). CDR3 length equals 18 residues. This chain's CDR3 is CASSNAGTALLSGNTIYF. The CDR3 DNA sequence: TGTGCCAGCAGCAACGCCGGGACAGCGCTCCTCTCTGGAAACACCATATATTTT.